This T cell receptor (beta chain) emerged from a study of identical twins. Study-level points and caveats: The study found weaker excess twin sharing in beta out-of-frame sequences.

TCRdb processed the 5' RACE reads anew with MiXCR; each CDR3 protein has one entry. The data contain some 600,000 distinct CDR3 sequences, 7.1% of them seen just once; the ten biggest clones take up approximately 1.5%. This clonotype came up a few times. What it binds is not known. Trimming left V 7 bases short and J 2 bases short, with 13 bases between. The CDR3 covers 14 residues. Germline V gene lookup returns CDR1 SGDLS and CDR2 YYNGEE. The same data also went into a second study, on yellow fever vaccine responses in identical twins.

The source material was PBMCs. The TCR originated in a woman between 18 and 30 years old in good health. The chain carries TRBV9 and TRBJ2-1; the D gene is possibly TRBD1 (5 bases). Here the CDR3 reads CASAQGSPYNEQFF. The CDR3 DNA reads as TGTGCCAGCGCCCAGGGTTCCCCCTACAATGAGCAGTTCTTC.